The clone carrying this T cell receptor beta chain was recorded once. The data were obtained in a study of T cells in Graves' hyperthyroidism and ophthalmopathy. The CDR3 sequence is 17 residues long. The J segment lost 4 bases and the V segment lost 0 bases, leaving 10 bases of the junction unmatched. Germline V gene lookup returns CDR1 MNHEY and CDR2 SVGEGT. RNA transcripts yielded amplified TCR beta CDR3 regions. The study used the HTBI primer set for a first-round RT-PCR of the TCR CDR3. TCRdb re-derived calls from the multiplex PCR reads in MiXCR, one entry per CDR3 protein. Of around 450,000 distinct CDR3 sequences listed, roughly 14% are singletons. When ophthalmopathy did not progress within 18 months, Graves' hyperthyroidism was considered stable.

The TCR sequence derives from a woman under 30 with Graves' hyperthyroidism. The sequencing input was blood. V usage is TRBV6-2 or TRBV6-3 and J usage is TRBJ2-3; 7 bases map to TRBD2. In DNA form, the CDR3 reads TGTGCCAGCAGTTACTCGATTCTGGCGGGAGTCCCAGATACGCAGTATTTT. It encodes CASSYSILAGVPDTQYF.